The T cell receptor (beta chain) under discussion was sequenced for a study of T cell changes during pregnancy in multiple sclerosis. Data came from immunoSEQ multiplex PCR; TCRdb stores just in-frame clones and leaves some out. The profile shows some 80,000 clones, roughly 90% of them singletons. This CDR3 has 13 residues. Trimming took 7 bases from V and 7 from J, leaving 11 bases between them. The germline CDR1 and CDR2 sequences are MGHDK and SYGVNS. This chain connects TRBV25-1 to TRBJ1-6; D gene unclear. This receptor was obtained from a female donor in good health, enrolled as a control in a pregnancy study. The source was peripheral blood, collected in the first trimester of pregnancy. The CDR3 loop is CASKTVENSPLHF. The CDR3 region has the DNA TGTGCCAGCAAGACGGTGGAGAATTCACCCCTCCACTTT.